These 28 T cell receptor beta chains originate from one sample sequenced in a study of blood T cells in healthy people across ages. Then a second PCR, running about 7 to 11 cycles, was carried out with a sample-barcoded 5' primer and a J-beta primer mix. TCRdb passed the 5' RACE reads through MiXCR, listing each CDR3 protein once. The sample lists 1.5 million to 2 million distinct CDR3 sequences, 28% seen once, with roughly 8% in the top ten. Material: blood. Every receptor here comes from a woman in her twenties or thirties in good health.

The CDR3: CASRAQGEGYGYTF. The CDR3 nucleotides read TGTGCCAGCAGGGCCCAGGGAGAGGGCTATGGCTACACCTTC. This chain links TRBV2 with TRBJ1-2, with TRBD1 as a possible D gene (5 bases). V dropped 6 bases and J dropped 4 bases, with 15 bases sitting between them. Looked up from germline, CDR1 is SNHLY and CDR2 is FYNNEI. This CDR3 is built from 14 residues.

The gene calls are TRBV24-1 and TRBJ2-4; a weak D match, TRBD1 (6 bases). This CDR3 comprises 13 residues. Germline CDR1 and CDR2: KGHDR and SFDVKD. The germline V and J ends were trimmed by 1 base and 13 bases, with 13 bases remaining between them. CDR3 in amino acids: CATSDLQGRAQYF. CDR3 coding DNA: TGTGCCACCAGTGATTTACAGGGTAGAGCGCAGTACTTC.

V and J are TRBV5-5 and TRBJ1-6; D is undetermined. V lost 1 base and J lost 9, with 17 bases in between. The CDR3 is 16 amino acids. The germline V gene encodes CDR1 SGHKS and CDR2 YYEKEE (reference sequence). The CDR3 region has the DNA TGTGCCAGCAGCTTGACAACTCCGATCGGCCGTTCACCCCTCCACTTT. Translated, it gives CASSLTTPIGRSPLHF.

This clonotype was seen a few times. The V gene is TRBV6-6, the J gene TRBJ1-5; D may be TRBD1 (6 bases). This CDR3 spans 13 amino acids. Trimming removed 10 bases at V and 0 bases at J, with 10 bases between. The germline V gene encodes CDR1 MNHNY and CDR2 SVGAGI (reference sequence). This CDR3 reads CATRTDSNQPQHF. As DNA, the CDR3 is TGTGCCACCCGGACAGATAGCAATCAGCCCCAGCATTTT.

The chain joins TRBV11-2 to TRBJ2-5; D remains ambiguous. V lost 1 base to trimming and J lost 5 bases, with 14 bases between them. The CDR3 runs to 15 residues. Germline V gene sequence: CDR1 SGHAT, CDR2 FQNNGV. CDR3 sequence: CASSLGPVSRETQYF. The CDR3, as DNA: TGTGCCAGCAGCTTAGGTCCAGTCAGTAGGGAGACCCAGTACTTC.

This CDR3 reads CASSQGWAGELFF. The CDR3 DNA sequence: TGCGCCAGCAGCCAAGGGTGGGCCGGGGAGCTGTTTTTT. V usage is TRBV4-3 and J usage is TRBJ2-2; D uncertain. The V end lost 1 base, the J end lost 6 bases, and 6 bases lay between the germline ends. Germline assignment: CDR1 LGHNA and CDR2 YSLEER. CDR3 length equals 13 residues.

This clonotype was counted a few times. The chain is built from TRBV20-1 and TRBJ2-3, with 7 bases lining up with TRBD2. The CDR3 has 14 amino acids. Germline V gene data show CDR1 as DFQATT and CDR2 as SNEGSKA (reference sequence). This CDR3 is CSPGRGGSGDTQYF. For the CDR3, the DNA is TGCAGCCCAGGGAGGGGCGGGAGTGGGGATACGCAGTATTTT.

This clonotype was counted between two and nine times. The junction and the germline gene differ at one end; a read error may be behind it. This sequence joins TRBV28 and TRBJ2-5, with 11 bases fitting TRBD1. This CDR3 has 15 residues. Germline loops: CDR1 MDHEN, CDR2 SYDVKM. This CDR3 reads CASSLGQGGQKTQYF. Here the CDR3 DNA reads TGTGCCAGTAGTTTGGGACAGGGGGGGCAAAAGACCCAGTACTTC.

A few counts support this clonotype. The V gene is TRBV27, the J gene TRBJ1-6, with D hard to call. The V end was cut by 4 bases, the J end by 7 bases, with 14 bases between. The CDR3 length is 15 residues. Per the germline V gene, CDR1 is MNHEY and CDR2 is SMNVEV (reference sequence). Written as DNA, the CDR3 is TGTGCCAGCAGTTCAGGAAATCAATGGAATTCACCCCTCCACTTT. It codes for CASSSGNQWNSPLHF.

J is TRBJ2-1 and V is TRBV11-2, with 7 nucleotides matching TRBD2. Trimming took 0 bases from V and 7 from J; bases not matched to a gene: 6. The CDR3 runs 15 residues. CDR1 and CDR2 from the germline V gene are SGHAT and FQNNGV. CDR3 region: CASSLEATSSNEQFF. CDR3 DNA: TGTGCCAGCAGCTTAGAAGCGACTAGCTCTAATGAGCAGTTCTTC.

The chain combines TRBV4-1 with TRBJ2-2; D ambiguous. Per the germline V gene, CDR1 is MGHRA and CDR2 is YSYEKL. The CDR3 length is 13 residues. V was trimmed by 5 bases and J by 4 bases, leaving 8 bases between them. The CDR3 protein is CASSYGPTGELFF. The CDR3 coding sequence is TGCGCCAGCAGCTACGGGCCCACCGGGGAGCTGTTTTTT.

At least ten counts were recorded for this clonotype. The rearrangement joins TRBV15 to TRBJ2-7; 8 bases agree with TRBD1. V lost 1 base to trimming and J lost 2 bases; unmatched junction nucleotides: 7. From germline, CDR1 is LNHNV and CDR2 YYDKDF (reference sequence). This CDR3 contains 16 residues. CDR3 sequence reads: CATSRARQGQTYEQYF. CDR3 bases: TGTGCCACCAGCAGAGCCCGACAGGGGCAGACCTACGAGCAGTACTTC. Filled out from reference TRBV15 and TRBJ2-7, the complete variable domain reads DAMVIQNPRYQVTQFGKPVTLSCSQTLNHNVMYWYQQKSSQAPKLLFHYYDKDFNNEADTPDNFQSRRPNTSFCFLDIRSPGLGDTAMYLCATSRARQGQTYEQYFGPGTRLTVT.

This chain connects TRBV7-9 to TRBJ1-1, with a tentative D call TRBD1 (6 bases). The V gene lost 4 bases and the J gene lost 7 bases, with 22 bases spanning the gap. This CDR3 region has 16 residues. Germline V gives CDR1 SEHNR, CDR2 FQNEAQ (reference sequence). For the CDR3, the DNA is TGTGCCAGCAGCTACGCTCGGGGACAAGGCTTAATTGAAGCTTTCTTT. This gives the protein CASSYARGQGLIEAFF. Combining the CDR3 with reference TRBV7-9 and TRBJ1-1 gives the whole variable domain DTGVSQNPRHKITKRGQNVTFRCDPISEHNRLYWYRQTLGQGPEFLTYFQNEAQLEKSRLLSDRFSAERPKGSFSTLEIQRTEQGDSAMYLCASSYARGQGLIEAFFGQGTRLTVV.

This clonotype was recorded at least ten times. The J gene is TRBJ2-1, the V gene TRBV20-1; 8 nucleotides line up with TRBD1. Losses at the gene ends were 7 bases for V and 6 bases for J; bases not matched to a gene: 2. This CDR3 spans 11 amino acids. Germline CDR1 and CDR2: DFQATT and SNEGSKA (reference sequence). The CDR3 nucleotides are TGCAGTGTGGACAGGGTCAATGAGCAGTTCTTC. Its protein is CSVDRVNEQFF.

This clonotype has more than one count but fewer than ten. For the CDR3, the DNA is TGTGCCTGGCATCGACAGGGGGACACTGAAGCTTTCTTT. This sequence encodes CAWHRQGDTEAFF. The rearrangement links TRBV30 to TRBJ1-1, with TRBD1 identical over 9 bases. The V segment lost 5 bases and the J segment 3 bases; nucleotides outside the gene matches: 4. In germline, CDR1 is GTSNPN, CDR2 SVGIG (reference sequence). CDR3 length equals 13 residues.

In its sample, this clonotype was seen many times. CDR3 coding DNA: TGTGCCAGCAGTCCAACCGTGTCTGGTGGCTACACCTTC. Translation: CASSPTVSGGYTF. The V and J genes are TRBV12-3 or TRBV12-4 and TRBJ1-2, with D uncertain. The CDR3 spans 13 residues. The V and J ends lost 5 bases and 7 bases respectively, with 14 bases between them.

The chain couples TRBV6-1 to TRBJ2-3; D possibly uses TRBD1 or TRBD2 (7 bases each). This CDR3 region has 14 residues. V lost 6 bases, J lost 6 bases, and 16 bases lay in between. Germline V gene data show CDR1 as MNHNS and CDR2 as SASEGT. The chain's CDR3 is CASSGRGGRDTQYF. As DNA, the CDR3 is TGTGCCAGCAGCGGCAGGGGGGGTCGGGATACGCAGTATTTT.

This clonotype has ten or more counts. This chain links TRBV4-1 with TRBJ2-3; tentatively, D is TRBD2 (5 bases). CDR1 MGHRA and CDR2 YSYEKL come from the germline V gene. This CDR3 spans 14 amino acids. V was pared by 0 bases and J by 4 bases, with 8 bases between. As DNA, the CDR3 is TGCGCCAGCAGCCAAGATCCCGGGGCAGATACGCAGTATTTT. Encoded protein: CASSQDPGADTQYF.

The chain is built from TRBV5-4 and TRBJ2-1; D may be TRBD2 (5 bases). The J call may be incorrect, as the DNA end agrees better with TRBJ2-7. CDR3 length equals 16 residues. The V gene's germline CDR1 is SGHNT and CDR2 YYREEE (reference sequence). The CDR3 sequence: CASSPIGRVSYNEQYF. CDR3 coding DNA: TGTGCCAGCAGCCCGATCGGGCGGGTCTCCTACAATGAGCAGTACTTC.

The CDR3 sequence is CATSRERVEAFF. The CDR3 DNA reads TGTGCCACCAGCAGAGAAAGGGTAGAAGCTTTCTTT. V gene TRBV15 combines with J gene TRBJ1-1; no clear D gene. The germline V gene has CDR1 LNHNV and CDR2 YYDKDF (reference sequence). The germline V and J ends were trimmed by 0 bases and 8 bases, with 7 bases remaining between them. The CDR3 extends over 12 amino acids.

As to this clonotype: A much larger clone differs by one base, so this may be a read error. The chain links TRBV7-3 to TRBJ2-4, with D perhaps TRBD2 (6 bases). Trimming took 5 bases from V and 8 from J, leaving 19 bases between them. Germline V gene sequence: CDR1 SGHTA, CDR2 FQGTGA. The CDR3 is made up of 15 amino acids. This CDR3 is CASSPEYGRWDIQYF. The DNA for the CDR3 is TGTGCCAGCAGCCCAGAGTACGGGAGATGGGACATTCAGTACTTC.

The J gene is TRBJ2-3, the V gene TRBV7-9, with D unclear. The CDR3 has 13 residues. Germline V gives CDR1 SEHNR, CDR2 FQNEAQ (reference sequence). V lost 3 bases and J lost 2, with 6 bases in between. The CDR3 DNA sequence: TGTGCCAGCAGCTTGCAGGACACAGATACGCAGTATTTT. It yields the protein CASSLQDTDTQYF.

The chain carries TRBV18 and TRBJ2-1; D unresolved. The end of the DNA aligns better with TRBJ2-7, so the J call may be wrong. CDR3 length: 16 residues. Germline V lookup: CDR1 KGHSH, CDR2 LQKENI. Here the CDR3 DNA reads TGTGCCAGCTCACCCCCGACGGGCAGTGCCTACAATGAGCAGTACTTC. It yields the protein CASSPPTGSAYNEQYF.

This clonotype was seen more than once but under ten times. This chain joins TRBV18 and TRBJ1-2; D remains unclear. Trimming left V 1 base short and J 2 bases short, with 20 bases between. Germline lookup yields CDR1 KGHSH and CDR2 LQKENI. The CDR3 is 18 residues long. The CDR3 DNA reads TGTGCCAGCTCACCACTTACCCACACAACGGGCAGAAACTATGGCTACACCTTC. This sequence encodes CASSPLTHTTGRNYGYTF.

On this clonotype itself: Since a much larger clone is just one base distant, this may be a read error. The V call is TRBV20-1, the J call TRBJ2-1, with TRBD2 matching 14 bases. The CDR3 sequence is 17 residues long. V trimming: 3 bases; J trimming: 10 bases; junction bases outside the gene matches: 14. The germline CDR1 and CDR2 sequences are DFQATT and SNEGSKA (reference sequence). Here the CDR3 DNA reads TGCAGTGCTAGGCACTGGGGGGGACTAGCGGGAGTCTACGAGCAGTTCTTC. Its protein is CSARHWGGLAGVYEQFF.

This clonotype has a handful of counts. This chain connects TRBV20-1 to TRBJ2-7; no reliable D call. Deletions cut 5 bases from V and 4 bases from J, with 15 bases between. The CDR3 contains 13 residues. Germline V gene data show CDR1 as DFQATT and CDR2 as SNEGSKA (reference sequence). The CDR3 reads CSAQLGFKYEQYF. The CDR3 DNA reads TGCAGTGCTCAGCTAGGATTTAAGTACGAGCAGTACTTC.

This clonotype was recorded a few times. The chain combines TRBV20-1 with TRBJ2-1; 11 nucleotides agree with TRBD1. V lost 2 bases, J lost 7 bases, and 4 bases stayed unmatched. This CDR3 has 14 residues. Germline-derived CDR1 and CDR2 are DFQATT and SNEGSKA (reference sequence). CDR3 sequence (DNA): TGCAGTGCTAGATCTGGGACAGGGGGAAATGAGCAGTTCTTC. Translation gives CSARSGTGGNEQFF.

This clonotype was found a few times. The chain joins TRBV19 to TRBJ1-2, with a weak D call TRBD1 (6 bases). The CDR3 runs 15 residues. V was clipped by 0 bases and J by 7 bases, with 15 bases between them. CDR1 is LNHDA and CDR2 is SQIVND in the germline V gene (reference sequence). The CDR3 bases are TGTGCCAGTAGTATAGATCAAAGTGGGACACTTGGCTACACCTTC. Its translation is CASSIDQSGTLGYTF.